One sample yielded the 5 T cell receptor beta chains listed below, sequenced in a study of blood T cell repertoires in COVID-19 (dated by TCRdb to the early 2020s). Library construction relied on the immunoSEQ multiplex PCR assay. Here the immuneACCESS table is served through TCRdb, limited to in-frame sequences with V and J called. Missing clones are a known gap in these copies; in checked studies unresolved V genes cover under half, and the rest lacks a known reason. The sample table contains about 200,000 clones; only one count was recorded for 85% of them. The top ten clones comprise 0.9% to 0.95% of the sample. What was sequenced was peripheral blood. These receptors originate from a man in his sixties with COVID-19, enrolled during active disease.

The chain combines TRBV30 with TRBJ2-7; D may be TRBD1 (6 bases). From germline, CDR1 is GTSNPN and CDR2 SVGIG (reference sequence). Trimming left V 2 bases short and J 5 bases short, with 13 bases between. This CDR3 has 13 amino acids. CDR3 in amino acids: CAWSPSGVDEQYF. Here the CDR3 DNA reads TGTGCCTGGAGTCCCTCAGGGGTGGACGAGCAGTACTTC.

This clone was seen only once. CDR3 protein: CASNSGQLNTEAFF. The CDR3 coding sequence is TGCGCCAGCAATTCGGGACAGTTAAACACTGAAGCTTTCTTT. The gene calls are TRBV5-1 and TRBJ1-1; 7 bases are a match to TRBD1. The junction had 7 bases not matched to a gene; V was cut back by 6 bases and J by 2 bases. Germline CDR1 is SGHRS and CDR2 is YFSETQ. The CDR3 sequence is 14 residues long. The full variable domain, rest sourced from reference TRBV5-1 and TRBJ1-1, is KAGVTQTPRYLIKTRGQQVTLSCSPISGHRSVSWYQQTPGQGLQFLFEYFSETQRNKGNFPGRFSGRQFSNSRSEMNVSTLELGDSALYLCASNSGQLNTEAFFGQGTRLTVV.

This chain links TRBV9 with TRBJ1-1; D not certain. Germline assignment: CDR1 SGDLS and CDR2 YYNGEE. V lost 0 bases and J lost 4, with 10 bases in between. The CDR3 totals 14 residues. CDR3 loop: CASSVDSGSTEAFF. The CDR3 DNA is TGTGCCAGCAGCGTAGATTCGGGTTCCACTGAAGCTTTCTTT. Full variable domain (remainder filled in from reference TRBV9 and TRBJ1-1): DSGVTQTPKHLITATGQRVTLRCSPRSGDLSVYWYQQSLDQGLQFLIQYYNGEERAKGNILERFSAQQFPDLHSELNLSSLELGDSALYFCASSVDSGSTEAFFGQGTRLTVV.

This clone was detected once. Here the CDR3 reads CASSLNREWETQYF. In nucleotides, the CDR3 is TGTGCCAGCAGCTTGAATCGGGAATGGGAGACCCAGTACTTC. The V gene is TRBV13, the J gene TRBJ2-5, with a possible D match to TRBD2 (5 bases). The germline V and J ends were trimmed by 3 bases and 5 bases, with 13 bases remaining between them. CDR3 length: 14 residues. Germline V lookup: CDR1 PRHDT, CDR2 FYEKMQ (reference sequence).

The chain joins TRBV5-6 to TRBJ2-7, with TRBD2 identical over 10 bases. Germline V lookup: CDR1 SGHDT, CDR2 YYEEEE. The CDR3 is 16 residues long. The V gene end was trimmed by 0 bases and the J gene end by 2 bases; junction bases not matched to a gene: 5. The CDR3 DNA sequence: TGTGCCAGCAGCTTGGCCGGGACTAGCGTGGCCTACGAGCAGTACTTC. Residues: CASSLAGTSVAYEQYF.